These 29 T cell receptor beta chains came from one sample sequenced in a study of T cells in localized non-small cell lung cancer (dated by TCRdb to the early 2020s). Library preparation employed the immunoSEQ multiplex PCR assay. In TCRdb, the immuneACCESS table is reduced to in-frame sequences with V and J assigned. These tables do not hold every clone; where another copy was compared, an unresolved V gene accounts for under half, and the others remain unexplained. Present in this sample are around 31,000 clones, 70% to 90% of which were seen just once. The ten biggest clones cover less than 3% of the sample. The specimen comprised peripheral blood, sampled before any cancer treatment. The receptor source for this set is a female donor older than 55 with stage I lung adenocarcinoma.

The rearrangement uses TRBV28 and TRBJ1-6, with D possibly TRBD1 on 5 matching bases. The CDR3 loop spans 15 amino acids. Trimming shortened V by 1 base and J by 6 bases, and 10 bases separated the two germline ends. Looked up from germline, CDR1 is MDHEN and CDR2 is SYDVKM. The CDR3 here is CASSLYQGRNSPLHF. In DNA, the CDR3 is TGTGCCAGCAGTTTATACCAGGGACGTAATTCACCCCTCCACTTT.

The chain combines TRBV5-4 with TRBJ2-2, with D perhaps matching TRBD2 (5 bases). The CDR3 runs to 15 residues. Germline-derived CDR1 and CDR2 are SGHNT and YYREEE (reference sequence). V was cut by 3 bases and J by 0 bases, with 9 bases left in between. The CDR3 region is CASSSEVANTGELFF. CDR3 nucleotide sequence: TGTGCCAGCAGCTCGGAGGTGGCGAACACCGGGGAGCTGTTTTTT.

The V gene is TRBV5-1, the J gene TRBJ2-3; 8 positions match TRBD1. The CDR3 runs to 15 residues. V lost 4 bases, J lost 2 bases, and 6 bases stayed unmatched. CDR1 SGHRS and CDR2 YFSETQ come from the germline V gene. CDR3 loop: CASSLQGAPTDTQYF. CDR3 sequence (DNA): TGCGCCAGCAGCCTCCAGGGGGCCCCCACAGATACGCAGTATTTT.

The chain combines TRBV10-2 with TRBJ2-2; D gene uncertain. The CDR3 contains 17 residues. CDR1 WSHSY and CDR2 SAAADI come from the germline V gene. The V gene lost 10 bases and the J gene lost 3 bases, with 24 bases spanning the gap. The CDR3 DNA reads TGCGCCACCAAACGGGTCCGACACGGCGAGGACACCGGGGAGCTGTTTTTT. As protein: CATKRVRHGEDTGELFF.

This clone showed up just once. The chain couples TRBV4-1 to TRBJ2-5; TRBD1 aligns across 9 bases. The CDR3 contains 15 residues. Germline CDR1 reads MGHRA; CDR2 reads YSYEKL. Losses at the gene ends were 1 base for V and 5 bases for J; bases not matched to a gene: 5. CDR3 loop: CASSQVGQGMETQYF. Written as DNA, the CDR3 is TGCGCCAGCAGCCAAGTAGGACAGGGGATGGAGACCCAGTACTTC.

The rearrangement joins TRBV28 to TRBJ1-1; maybe TRBD1 (6 bases). This CDR3 is built from 19 residues. V lost 2 bases, J lost 5 bases, and 27 bases lay in between. Germline V CDR1 and CDR2: MDHEN, SYDVKM. The CDR3 bases are TGTGCCAGCAGTTTAGGGGGGGGCGCGTACTTTCAGGGACAAACTGAAGCTTTCTTT. Translating gives CASSLGGGAYFQGQTEAFF.

The J gene is TRBJ2-3, the V gene TRBV2, with 10 bases fitting TRBD1. This CDR3 has 13 amino acids. Germline V gene data show CDR1 as SNHLY and CDR2 as FYNNEI. V lost 6 bases, J lost 6 bases, and 3 bases stayed unmatched. The CDR3 DNA reads TGTGCCAGCAGCGGGACAGGGGACGATACGCAGTATTTT. Translating gives CASSGTGDDTQYF.

The rearrangement links TRBV10-3 to TRBJ2-1, with 10 nucleotides matching TRBD2. The CDR3 runs 14 residues. Germline trimming cut 9 bases from V and 6 bases from J; bases unmatched to any gene: 8. From germline, CDR1 is ENHRY and CDR2 SYGVKD. The CDR3 protein is CAISASGRANEQFF. DNA of the CDR3: TGTGCCATATCAGCTAGCGGGAGAGCCAATGAGCAGTTCTTC.

This chain links TRBV30 with TRBJ2-2; tentatively, D is TRBD2 (6 bases). CDR1 and CDR2 (germline): GTSNPN, SVGIG (reference sequence). V was cut by 1 base and J by 4 bases, with 16 bases left in between. CDR3 size: 16 residues. CDR3 nucleotides: TGTGCCTGGAGTGAAGTAGCGGCTATGAGCACCGGGGAGCTGTTTTTT. Translated: CAWSEVAAMSTGELFF.

This chain joins TRBV2 and TRBJ2-1; 13 nucleotides match TRBD2. The J segment lost 12 bases and the V segment lost 0 bases, leaving 8 bases of the junction unmatched. CDR3 size: 16 residues. Germline values: CDR1 SNHLY, CDR2 FYNNEI. CDR3: CASSEARGLAGLMQFF. The CDR3 DNA follows: TGTGCCAGCAGTGAAGCGCGGGGACTAGCGGGATTGATGCAGTTCTTC.

This clone was seen a handful of times. The V call is TRBV19, the J call TRBJ2-3; 10 bases fit TRBD2. The germline V gene has CDR1 LNHDA and CDR2 SQIVND (reference sequence). The V gene end was trimmed by 1 base and the J gene end by 9 bases; junction bases not matched to a gene: 7. This CDR3 spans 15 amino acids. CDR3 residues: CASSIATLLAGTQYF. CDR3 in DNA: TGTGCCAGTAGTATAGCGACCTTACTAGCGGGGACGCAGTATTTT. Using reference TRBV19 and TRBJ2-3 for the parts outside the CDR3, the full variable domain is DGGITQSPKYLFRKEGQNVTLSCEQNLNHDAMYWYRQDPGQGLRLIYYSQIVNDFQKGDIAEGYSVSREKKESFPLTVTSAQKNPTAFYLCASSIATLLAGTQYFGPGTRLTVL.

The chain employs TRBV4-2 and TRBJ2-2, with TRBD1 identical over 9 bases. Germline assignment: CDR1 LGHNA and CDR2 YNFKEQ. V shed 4 bases, J shed 4 bases, and the junction held 7 bases outside the gene matches. This CDR3 spans 16 amino acids. The CDR3 coding sequence is TGTGCCAGCAGCCCTCCGGGACAGGGACCCACCGGGGAGCTGTTTTTT. Protein: CASSPPGQGPTGELFF.

The sample holds one count of this clone. The chain joins TRBV28 to TRBJ2-6; D might be TRBD2 (6 bases). Per the germline V gene, CDR1 is MDHEN and CDR2 is SYDVKM. Trimming removed 5 bases at V and 3 bases at J, with 11 bases between. The CDR3 totals 15 residues. The CDR3 nucleotides are TGTGCCAGCAGTCCCCCAGCGGGTGGGGCCAACGTCCTGACTTTC. This translates into CASSPPAGGANVLTF.

This clone was seen just once. The chain links TRBV2 to TRBJ2-2; possibly TRBD1 or TRBD2 for D (5 bases each). From germline, CDR1 is SNHLY and CDR2 FYNNEI. This CDR3 spans 14 amino acids. With 7 bases removed from V and 2 bases from J, the gap between germline ends came to 11 bases. CDR3 sequence: CASTNGANTGELFF. The CDR3, as DNA: TGTGCCAGCACCAACGGGGCTAACACCGGGGAGCTGTTTTTT.

This clone was picked up one time. The CDR3 reads CASSLAPDGGLTSATF. The CDR3 DNA reads TGCGCCAGCAGCTTGGCCCCAGACGGTGGCCTAACGAGCGCCACCTTC. V is TRBV5-1 and J is TRBJ1-2; D is unclear. This CDR3 region has 16 residues. The ends were cut back, 0 bases at V and 13 bases at J, with 25 bases in the middle. Per the germline V gene, CDR1 is SGHRS and CDR2 is YFSETQ. Drawing the rest from reference TRBV5-1 and TRBJ1-2, the complete variable domain is KAGVTQTPRYLIKTRGQQVTLSCSPISGHRSVSWYQQTPGQGLQFLFEYFSETQRNKGNFPGRFSGRQFSNSRSEMNVSTLELGDSALYLCASSLAPDGGLTSATFGSGTRLTVV.

V is TRBV10-3 and J is TRBJ1-1; TRBD1 agrees at 7 bases. J was trimmed by 5 bases and V by 7 bases; bases with no gene match: 10. In germline, CDR1 is ENHRY, CDR2 SYGVKD. The CDR3 extends over 14 amino acids. DNA of the CDR3: TGTGCCATCAAGGCGGGACAGATATCGACTGAAGCTTTCTTT. Its translation: CAIKAGQISTEAFF.

V gene TRBV29-1 combines with J gene TRBJ2-5; D gene ambiguous. Germline V gene sequence: CDR1 SQVTM, CDR2 ANQGSEA. This CDR3 contains 12 residues. V dropped 5 bases and J dropped 4 bases, with 11 bases sitting between them. For the CDR3, the DNA is TGCAGCGTTCACTGGTTTGGAGAGACCCAGTACTTC. This codes for CSVHWFGETQYF. Full variable domain (missing parts from reference TRBV29-1 and TRBJ2-5): SAVISQKPSRDICQRGTSLTIQCQVDSQVTMMFWYRQQPGQSLTLIATANQGSEATYESGFVIDKFPISRPNLTFSTLTVSNMSPEDSSIYLCSVHWFGETQYFGPGTRLLVL.

The gene calls are TRBV11-2 and TRBJ1-1; D is unclear. The V and J ends lost 2 bases and 4 bases respectively, with 11 bases between them. CDR1 SGHAT and CDR2 FQNNGV come from the germline V gene. CDR3 length: 14 residues. Here the CDR3 DNA reads TGTGCCAGCAGCTTAAACCTCGGGGTCACTGAAGCTTTCTTT. This translates into CASSLNLGVTEAFF.

The rearrangement uses TRBV9 and TRBJ2-1; TRBD2 matches 9 bases. Germline loops: CDR1 SGDLS, CDR2 YYNGEE. This CDR3 contains 14 residues. V shed 0 bases and J 7 bases; nucleotides not matched to a gene: 2. The CDR3 loop reads CASSVDLAGNEQFF. Here the CDR3 DNA reads TGTGCCAGCAGCGTAGACCTAGCGGGGAATGAGCAGTTCTTC.

V usage is TRBV2 and J usage is TRBJ2-7; TRBD1 agrees at 7 bases. Germline trimming cut 8 bases from V and 1 base from J; bases unmatched to any gene: 5. The germline gives CDR1 SNHLY, CDR2 FYNNEI. The CDR3 is 13 residues long. The CDR3 sequence: CASLQGQSYEQYF. As DNA, the CDR3 is TGTGCCAGCTTACAGGGACAGTCCTACGAGCAGTACTTC.

This chain joins TRBV6-5 and TRBJ1-5; D is possibly TRBD1 (6 bases). CDR1 and CDR2 from the germline V gene are MNHEY and SVGAGI. V was cut by 10 bases and J by 3 bases, with 10 bases left in between. The CDR3 spans 12 residues. The DNA of the CDR3 is TGTGCCACCGGACAGTACAATCAGCCCCAGCATTTT. This translates into CATGQYNQPQHF.

This clone has only a few counts. This chain links TRBV4-2 with TRBJ2-3, with D possibly being TRBD2 (7 bases). Per the germline V gene, CDR1 is LGHNA and CDR2 is YNFKEQ. Trimming removed 0 bases from V and 2 bases from J, with 18 bases in between. This CDR3 is built from 18 residues. CDR3 bases: TGTGCCAGCAGCCAAGAGGGCGGGAGAGGGGGTGTCACAGATACGCAGTATTTT. Amino acids: CASSQEGGRGGVTDTQYF.

The CDR3 region has the DNA TGCGCCAGCAGCCAAGATACGAGCCGAGGGACAGAGTTCTCCTACGAGCAGTACTTC. As protein: CASSQDTSRGTEFSYEQYF. This chain joins TRBV4-3 and TRBJ2-7; 7 positions agree with TRBD1. Germline V gene data show CDR1 as LGHNA and CDR2 as YSLEER. The CDR3 extends over 19 amino acids. J lost 0 bases, V lost 0 bases, and 14 bases had no gene match.

The gene calls are TRBV27 and TRBJ2-1, with D unclear. Looked up from germline, CDR1 is MNHEY and CDR2 is SMNVEV (reference sequence). V was clipped by 0 bases and J by 10 bases, with 7 bases between them. CDR3 length equals 12 residues. This chain's CDR3 is CASSLSLTEQFF. The DNA of the CDR3 is TGTGCCAGCAGTTTATCCTTGACAGAGCAGTTCTTC.

This clone has only a few counts. This CDR3 is CASKGDNQPQHF. In DNA, the CDR3 is TGTGCCAGTAAGGGGGACAATCAGCCCCAGCATTTT. V and J are TRBV2 and TRBJ1-5, with D perhaps TRBD1 (6 bases). This CDR3 has 12 residues. Germline values: CDR1 SNHLY, CDR2 FYNNEI. The V end lost 9 bases, the J end lost 3 bases, and 9 bases lay between the germline ends.

The V gene is TRBV7-2, the J gene TRBJ2-3; TRBD2 aligns across 7 bases. The V gene end was trimmed by 2 bases and the J gene end by 4 bases; junction bases not matched to a gene: 9. Looked up from germline, CDR1 is SGHTA and CDR2 is FQGNSA. There are 16 residues in the CDR3. CDR3 loop: CASSLKFGLAADTQYF. The CDR3 nucleotides are TGTGCCAGCAGCTTAAAGTTTGGGCTAGCGGCAGATACGCAGTATTTT.

The chain is built from TRBV5-1 and TRBJ1-2, with D unresolved. The CDR3 consists of 13 residues. Trimming shortened V by 4 bases and J by 8 bases, and 15 bases separated the two germline ends. In germline, CDR1 is SGHRS, CDR2 YFSETQ. This CDR3 reads CASSGAGSFGYTF. The CDR3 DNA reads TGCGCCAGCAGCGGTGCCGGGTCGTTCGGCTACACCTTC.

V usage is TRBV13 and J usage is TRBJ2-7, with 14 bases matching TRBD2. The trim removed 3 bases at V and 4 bases at J, leaving 5 bases unmatched. Germline CDR1 reads PRHDT; CDR2 reads FYEKMQ (reference sequence). The CDR3 has 16 amino acids. CDR3 region: CASSFGTSGRLYEQYF. The CDR3, as DNA: TGTGCCAGCAGCTTTGGGACTAGCGGGAGATTGTACGAGCAGTACTTC.

This chain uses TRBV30 with TRBJ2-5, with D perhaps matching TRBD2 (6 bases). This CDR3 has 13 residues. CDR1 is GTSNPN and CDR2 is SVGIG in the germline V gene (reference sequence). Trimming took 2 bases from V and 5 from J, leaving 12 bases between them. The CDR3 here is CAWSTGVGETQYF. The DNA for the CDR3 is TGTGCCTGGAGTACGGGAGTGGGGGAGACCCAGTACTTC.